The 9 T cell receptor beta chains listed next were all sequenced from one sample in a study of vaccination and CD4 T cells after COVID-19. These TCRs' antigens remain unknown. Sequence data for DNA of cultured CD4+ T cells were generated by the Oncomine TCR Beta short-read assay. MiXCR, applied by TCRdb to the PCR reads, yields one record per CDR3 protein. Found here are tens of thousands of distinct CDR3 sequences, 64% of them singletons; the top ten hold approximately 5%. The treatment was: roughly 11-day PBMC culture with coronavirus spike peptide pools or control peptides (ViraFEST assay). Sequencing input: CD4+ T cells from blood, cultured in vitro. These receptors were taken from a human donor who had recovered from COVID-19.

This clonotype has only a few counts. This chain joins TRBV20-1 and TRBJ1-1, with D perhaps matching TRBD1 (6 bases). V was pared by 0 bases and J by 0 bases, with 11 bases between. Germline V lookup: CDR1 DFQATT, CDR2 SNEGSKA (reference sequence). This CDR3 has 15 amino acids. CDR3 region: CSARDLGGMNTEAFF. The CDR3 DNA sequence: TGCAGTGCTAGAGATTTAGGGGGTATGAACACTGAAGCTTTCTTT.

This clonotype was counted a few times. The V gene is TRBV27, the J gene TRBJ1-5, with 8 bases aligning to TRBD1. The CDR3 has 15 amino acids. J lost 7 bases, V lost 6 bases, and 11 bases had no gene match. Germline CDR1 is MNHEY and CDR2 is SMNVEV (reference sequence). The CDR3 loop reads CASSAGTGLRQPQHF. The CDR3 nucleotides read TGTGCCAGCAGCGCCGGGACAGGCCTCCGGCAGCCCCAGCATTTT.

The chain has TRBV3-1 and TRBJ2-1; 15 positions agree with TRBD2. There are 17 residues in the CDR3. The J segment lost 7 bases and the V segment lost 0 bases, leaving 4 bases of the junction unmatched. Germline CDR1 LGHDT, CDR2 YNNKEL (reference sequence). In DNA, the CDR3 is TGTGCCAGCAGCCAAGAGGGACTAGCGGGAGGAGGTAATGAGCAGTTCTTC. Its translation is CASSQEGLAGGGNEQFF.

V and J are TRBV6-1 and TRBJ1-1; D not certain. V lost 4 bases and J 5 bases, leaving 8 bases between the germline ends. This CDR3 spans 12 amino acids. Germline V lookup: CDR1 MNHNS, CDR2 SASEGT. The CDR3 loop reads CASSVGRTEAFF. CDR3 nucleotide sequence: TGTGCCAGCAGTGTCGGGCGGACTGAAGCTTTCTTT.

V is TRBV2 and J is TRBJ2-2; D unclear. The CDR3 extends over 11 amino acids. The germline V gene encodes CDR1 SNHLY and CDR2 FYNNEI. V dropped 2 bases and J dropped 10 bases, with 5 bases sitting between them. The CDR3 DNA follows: TGTGCCAGCAGTGAAACATCGGAGCTGTTTTTT. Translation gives CASSETSELFF.

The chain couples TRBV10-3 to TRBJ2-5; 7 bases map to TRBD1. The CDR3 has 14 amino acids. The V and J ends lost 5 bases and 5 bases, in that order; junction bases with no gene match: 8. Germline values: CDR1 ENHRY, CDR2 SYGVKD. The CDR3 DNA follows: TGTGCCATCAGTTTACAGGGGTTCTCGGAGACCCAGTACTTC. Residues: CAISLQGFSETQYF.

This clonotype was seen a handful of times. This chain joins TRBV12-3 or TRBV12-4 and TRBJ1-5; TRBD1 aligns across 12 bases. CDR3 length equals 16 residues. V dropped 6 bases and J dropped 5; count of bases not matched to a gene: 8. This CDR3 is CASSQGGQGADQPQHF. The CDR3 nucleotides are TGTGCCAGCAGCCAAGGGGGACAGGGGGCTGATCAGCCCCAGCATTTT.

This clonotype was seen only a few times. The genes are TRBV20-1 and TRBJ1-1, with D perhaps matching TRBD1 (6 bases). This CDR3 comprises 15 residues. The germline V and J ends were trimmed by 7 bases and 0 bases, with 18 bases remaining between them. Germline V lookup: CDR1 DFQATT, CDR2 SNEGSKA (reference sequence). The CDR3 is CSVPSTDSLNTEAFF. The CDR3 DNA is TGCAGTGTCCCGTCGACGGACAGTTTGAACACTGAAGCTTTCTTT.

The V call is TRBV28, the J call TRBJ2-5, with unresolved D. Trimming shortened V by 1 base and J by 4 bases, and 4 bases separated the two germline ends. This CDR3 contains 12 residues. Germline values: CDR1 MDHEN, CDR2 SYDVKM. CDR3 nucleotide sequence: TGTGCCAGCAGTTTATTAGCAGAGACCCAGTACTTC. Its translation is CASSLLAETQYF.